This paragraph covers one T cell receptor beta chain sequence. The target antigen is unknown. Libraries were prepared by immunoSEQ multiplex PCR; TCRdb keeps only in-frame clonotypes and omits some of them. This table has about 130,000 clones, 88% appearing once. The data were obtained in a study of T cell responses to AZD1222 COVID-19 vaccine. General study findings and limits: Clonal diversity was possibly underestimated, and white British individuals and females predominated among donors. There were vaccine-associated CD4 TCRs across spike, dominant at 160-218 and 743-854.

The V end was cut by 0 bases, the J end by 14 bases, with 11 bases between. Looked up from germline, CDR1 is SGHAT and CDR2 is FQNNGV. CDR3 length: 13 amino acids. V gene TRBV11-2 combines with J gene TRBJ1-6; a possible D gene is TRBD1 (6 bases). Sequenced material: peripheral blood, taken on day 0 of AZD1222 vaccination. The clonotype comes from an adult in good health. CDR3 sequence: CASSLDQEGALHF. The CDR3 DNA sequence: TGTGCCAGCAGCTTAGATCAGGAGGGGGCCCTCCACTTT. Complete variable domain (other parts from reference TRBV11-2 and TRBJ1-6): EAGVAQSPRYKIIEKRQSVAFWCNPISGHATLYWYQQILGQGPKLLIQFQNNGVVDDSQLPKDRFSAERLKGVDSTLKIQPAKLEDSAVYLCASSLDQEGALHFGNGTRLTVT.